The 27 T cell receptor beta chains below come from one sample, sequenced in a study of blood T cell repertoires in COVID-19 (TCRdb year 2020). Libraries came from the immunoSEQ multiplex PCR assay. TCRdb holds this immuneACCESS table with in-frame rearrangements only. Some clones are missing; in checked studies, unresolved V genes explain under half, and the rest has no known cause. Recorded for this sample are some 390,000 clones; around 91% of them occurred a single time. In total, the top ten clones hold around 1.1% of the sample. Sequencing was carried out using PBMCs or T cells enriched from blood (not recorded which). The receptors come from a man aged 30 to 39 who had recovered from COVID-19.

This clone was seen only once. The chain joins TRBV4-2 to TRBJ1-4, with 9 bases aligning to TRBD1. V lost 1 base and J lost 6; bases outside the gene matches: 6. The V gene's germline CDR1 is LGHNA and CDR2 YNFKEQ. The CDR3 is 16 amino acids. CDR3 coding DNA: TGTGCCAGCAGCCAAGCGTACAGGGGGCCGGATGAAAAACTGTTTTTT. This gives the protein CASSQAYRGPDEKLFF.

The chain carries TRBV6-5 and TRBJ2-3; 10 bases agree with TRBD1. From germline, CDR1 is MNHEY and CDR2 SVGAGI. V trimming: 4 bases; J trimming: 6 bases; junction bases outside the gene matches: 10. This CDR3 has 16 residues. The CDR3 is CASSSTRTGGPDTQYF. DNA of the CDR3: TGTGCCAGCAGTTCGACCCGGACAGGGGGACCCGATACGCAGTATTTT.

This chain links TRBV3-1 (or the pseudogene TRBV3-2) with TRBJ2-3, with no clear D. The V end was cut by 3 bases, the J end by 2 bases, with 6 bases between. This CDR3 spans 13 amino acids. CDR1 LGHDT and CDR2 YNNKEL come from the germline V gene (reference sequence). CDR3: CASSHPHTDTQYF. The CDR3 DNA reads as TGTGCCAGCAGCCACCCCCACACAGATACGCAGTATTTT.

V usage is TRBV28 and J usage is TRBJ1-5; no clear D. Deletions cut 6 bases from V and 9 bases from J, with 12 bases between. The CDR3 extends over 12 amino acids. In germline, CDR1 is MDHEN, CDR2 SYDVKM. The CDR3: CASSPRGAPQHF. The CDR3 bases are TGTGCCAGCAGCCCACGGGGAGCGCCCCAGCATTTT.

The DNA for the CDR3 is TGCAGTGCTAGAGAGGGACGGGAGTACACCTTC. This gives the protein CSAREGREYTF. This chain joins TRBV20-1 and TRBJ1-2; TRBD1 is a possible D gene (5 bases). The germline V gene has CDR1 DFQATT and CDR2 SNEGSKA (reference sequence). Trimming removed 0 bases at V and 11 bases at J, with 10 bases between. CDR3 length equals 11 residues.

This chain uses TRBV7-8 with TRBJ1-2, with D unresolved. Germline V gene data show CDR1 as SGHVS and CDR2 as FQNEAQ. CDR3 size: 14 residues. The germline V and J ends were trimmed by 1 base and 8 bases, with 14 bases remaining between them. CDR3 coding DNA: TGTGCCAGCAGCTTAGGATTAGCAGATTGGGGCTACACCTTC. Its translation: CASSLGLADWGYTF.

V is TRBV4-1 and J is TRBJ2-2; possible D gene TRBD2, 6 bases. CDR3 length equals 15 residues. Germline values: CDR1 MGHRA, CDR2 YSYEKL. With 7 bases removed from V and 0 bases from J, the gap between germline ends came to 12 bases. The CDR3 here is CASTQDYPNTGELFF. The CDR3 DNA reads TGCGCCAGCACTCAGGACTACCCGAACACCGGGGAGCTGTTTTTT.

The chain joins TRBV19 to TRBJ1-2, with unresolved D. V lost 4 bases and J 1 base, leaving 13 bases between the germline ends. The CDR3 totals 15 residues. Germline lookup yields CDR1 LNHDA and CDR2 SQIVND (reference sequence). CDR3 region: CASSRDRRGNYGYTF. CDR3 nucleotides: TGTGCCAGTAGTAGAGATCGGCGGGGTAACTATGGCTACACCTTC.

This chain links TRBV7-2 with TRBJ1-6, with a tentative D call TRBD1 (6 bases). Trimming cost V 10 bases and J 3 bases, with 16 bases left between them. CDR3 size: 15 residues. CDR1 and CDR2 (germline): SGHTA, FQGNSA. The CDR3 region is CATTGGRGYNSPLHF. The CDR3 DNA follows: TGTGCCACGACAGGAGGAAGAGGCTATAATTCACCCCTCCACTTT. The whole variable domain, filled in from reference TRBV7-2 and TRBJ1-6, reads GAGVSQSPSNKVTEKGKDVELRCDPISGHTALYWYRQSLGQGLEFLIYFQGNSAPDKSGLPSDRFSAERTGGSVSTLTIQRTQQEDSAVYLCATTGGRGYNSPLHFGNGTRLTVT.

Here the CDR3 reads CAIGGPGTPEKLFF. DNA of the CDR3: TGTGCCATCGGGGGACCCGGGACACCAGAAAAACTGTTTTTT. The chain carries TRBV10-3 and TRBJ1-4, with a tentative D call TRBD1 (6 bases). Germline values: CDR1 ENHRY, CDR2 SYGVKD. This CDR3 is built from 14 residues. V dropped 8 bases and J dropped 8 bases, with 18 bases sitting between them.

This sequence joins TRBV14 and TRBJ2-5; TRBD1 matches at 8 bases. The junction had 5 bases not matched to a gene; V was cut back by 5 bases and J by 3 bases. In germline, CDR1 is SGHDN, CDR2 FVKESK. The CDR3 sequence is 14 residues long. As DNA, the CDR3 is TGTGCCAGCAGCGCGACAGGGGTAAAAGAGACCCAGTACTTC. Protein sequence: CASSATGVKETQYF.

The chain joins TRBV7-9 to TRBJ1-2; 11 bases map to TRBD1. Per germline, CDR1 SEHNR and CDR2 FQNEAQ (reference sequence). The CDR3 is 16 residues long. J gave up 3 bases and V 4 bases, and 7 bases lay outside the gene matches. The CDR3 here is CASSSWTGGADYGYTF. As DNA, the CDR3 is TGTGCCAGCAGCTCTTGGACAGGGGGCGCTGACTATGGCTACACCTTC. Using reference TRBV7-9 and TRBJ1-2 for the parts outside the CDR3, the full variable domain is DTGVSQNPRHKITKRGQNVTFRCDPISEHNRLYWYRQTLGQGPEFLTYFQNEAQLEKSRLLSDRFSAERPKGSFSTLEIQRTEQGDSAMYLCASSSWTGGADYGYTFGSGTRLTVV.

This chain joins TRBV29-1 and TRBJ1-2; perhaps TRBD1 as D (5 bases). Germline V gene sequence: CDR1 SQVTM, CDR2 ANQGSEA. Trimming took off 5 bases at V and 3 bases at J, with 25 bases between the two ends. The CDR3 totals 17 residues. The CDR3 DNA reads TGCAGCGTTTGTCTGCTAGGGGTGGACAACGCCGACTATGGCTACACCTTC. Translated, it gives CSVCLLGVDNADYGYTF.

The rearrangement links TRBV10-1 to TRBJ1-1, with no clear D. CDR1 is WNHNN, CDR2 SYGVQD, per germline (reference sequence). V was shortened by 5 bases and J by 4 bases, with 17 bases between the two germline ends. This CDR3 region has 15 residues. The CDR3 DNA sequence: TGCGCCAGCAGTCCCTCCCGGGCTGGAGGCACTGAAGCTTTCTTT. Protein: CASSPSRAGGTEAFF.

This clone was counted a single time. J is TRBJ2-3 and V is TRBV12-3 or TRBV12-4; TRBD1 is a possible D gene (6 bases). This CDR3 has 13 amino acids. V was clipped by 5 bases and J by 3 bases, with 9 bases between them. CDR3 sequence (DNA): TGTGCCAGCAGTAGAGACAGGACAGATACGCAGTATTTT. Its protein product is CASSRDRTDTQYF.

The chain uses TRBV28 and TRBJ1-4, with D perhaps matching TRBD1 (6 bases). The germline V gene has CDR1 MDHEN and CDR2 SYDVKM. V lost 8 bases and J lost 2, with 18 bases in between. This CDR3 comprises 16 residues. CDR3: CASSSRGWTTNEKLFF. DNA of the CDR3: TGTGCCAGCTCCTCCAGGGGATGGACGACTAATGAAAAACTGTTTTTT.

The chain uses TRBV7-2 and TRBJ2-7; weak D call: TRBD2 (5 bases). Germline lookup yields CDR1 SGHTA and CDR2 FQGNSA. With 8 bases removed from V and 0 bases from J, the gap between germline ends came to 14 bases. The CDR3 contains 14 residues. The CDR3 DNA reads TGTGCCAGCGAACGGGGTGGGAGCTCCTACGAGCAGTACTTC. Its translation is CASERGGSSYEQYF.

As for this clone: Other DNA sequences of this sample code for an identical CDR3. This chain joins TRBV7-9 and TRBJ1-5; possibly TRBD1 for D (5 bases). The V gene lost 5 bases and the J gene lost 5 bases, with 7 bases spanning the gap. The CDR3 consists of 12 residues. The V gene's germline CDR1 is SEHNR and CDR2 FQNEAQ (reference sequence). CDR3 nucleotide sequence: TGTGCCAGCAGCCGGGGGGATCAGCCCCAGCATTTT. Encoded protein: CASSRGDQPQHF.

The V call is TRBV28, the J call TRBJ2-5, with 8 bases lining up with TRBD1. This CDR3 has 16 residues. Germline values: CDR1 MDHEN, CDR2 SYDVKM. J gave up 1 base and V 4 bases, and 8 bases lay outside the gene matches. The CDR3 coding sequence is TGTGCCAGCAGTTCCGGGACAGGTGCGTCCCAAGAGACCCAGTACTTC. Amino acids: CASSSGTGASQETQYF. Full variable domain (outside the CDR3, taken from reference TRBV28 and TRBJ2-5): DVKVTQSSRYLVKRTGEKVFLECVQDMDHENMFWYRQDPGLGLRLIYFSYDVKMKEKGDIPEGYSVSREKKERFSLILESASTNQTSMYLCASSSGTGASQETQYFGPGTRLLVL.

This chain joins TRBV13 and TRBJ2-2; TRBD2 agrees at 13 bases. In germline, CDR1 is PRHDT, CDR2 FYEKMQ (reference sequence). The trim removed 0 bases at V and 3 bases at J, leaving 16 bases unmatched. The length of the CDR3 is 22 residues. The CDR3 coding sequence is TGTGCCAGCAGCTTAGGCGATTGGACTAGCGGGAGTTACGGGGCGGACACCGGGGAGCTGTTTTTT. It specifies CASSLGDWTSGSYGADTGELFF.

The CDR3 DNA reads as TGCGCCAGCAGCGTCCCTTCCCAGGGTAATGAGCAGTTCTTC. Protein product: CASSVPSQGNEQFF. The V and J genes are TRBV5-1 and TRBJ2-1, with a weak D call TRBD1 (5 bases). The germline V and J ends were trimmed by 4 bases and 7 bases, with 15 bases remaining between them. The V gene's germline CDR1 is SGHRS and CDR2 YFSETQ. The CDR3 extends over 14 amino acids.

The CDR3 nucleotides read TGTGCCAGCAGTTACTCGACAGGGGATTACTATGGCTACACCTTC. Translating it yields CASSYSTGDYYGYTF. This sequence joins TRBV6-6 and TRBJ1-2, with 8 positions matching TRBD1. Looked up from germline, CDR1 is MNHNY and CDR2 is SVGAGI (reference sequence). The ends lost 0 bases at V and 3 bases at J; junction bases unmatched: 3. The CDR3 covers 15 residues.

The gene calls are TRBV3-1 (or the pseudogene TRBV3-2) and TRBJ1-1; tentatively, D is TRBD1 (5 bases). The V end lost 5 bases, the J end lost 4 bases, and 11 bases lay between the germline ends. From germline, CDR1 is LGHDT and CDR2 YNNKEL (reference sequence). This CDR3 contains 13 residues. In DNA, the CDR3 is TGTGCCAGCAGCACCCAGGGATTCACTGAAGCTTTCTTT. Amino acid sequence: CASSTQGFTEAFF.

The chain recombines TRBV5-1 with TRBJ1-1; TRBD1 agrees at 8 bases. The CDR3 sequence is 13 residues long. CDR1 and CDR2 from the germline V gene are SGHRS and YFSETQ. The V segment lost 9 bases and the J segment 4 bases; nucleotides outside the gene matches: 8. The CDR3 DNA sequence: TGCGCCACCCAGGGACAGGAGGGCACTGAAGCTTTCTTT. Translation gives CATQGQEGTEAFF.

In DNA form, the CDR3 reads TGTGCCAGCTCACCAGCGGACAGTAATCAGCCCCAGCATTTT. It is translated as CASSPADSNQPQHF. V usage is TRBV18 and J usage is TRBJ1-5, with a possible D match to TRBD1 (6 bases). Trimming removed 2 bases at V and 4 bases at J, with 9 bases between. The CDR3 has 14 amino acids. Germline V gene lookup returns CDR1 KGHSH and CDR2 LQKENI.

V is TRBV7-2 and J is TRBJ1-2; 7 positions match TRBD1. Germline CDR1 reads SGHTA; CDR2 reads FQGNSA. The CDR3 extends over 14 amino acids. The trim removed 0 bases at V and 4 bases at J, leaving 2 bases unmatched. CDR3 protein: CASSLAGQIYGYTF. In DNA form, the CDR3 reads TGTGCCAGCAGCTTAGCGGGACAGATCTATGGCTACACCTTC.

The V call is TRBV4-1, the J call TRBJ1-1; D may be TRBD1 (5 bases). There are 15 residues in the CDR3. Trimming shortened V by 4 bases and J by 0 bases, and 12 bases separated the two germline ends. Germline-derived CDR1 and CDR2 are MGHRA and YSYEKL. The DNA of the CDR3 is TGCGCCAGCAGCCCGGGGGTGACCTTGAACACTGAAGCTTTCTTT. This translates into CASSPGVTLNTEAFF.